This TCR beta chain was retrieved from a study of blood T cell repertoires in COVID-19. Measured with immunoSEQ multiplex PCR; TCRdb has only the in-frame clones, and not every one. The sample holds about 250,000 clones, just over 85% seen once. Germline V gene lookup returns CDR1 MDHEN and CDR2 SYDVKM. Trimming left V 5 bases short and J 1 base short, with 17 bases between. The CDR3 consists of 16 residues. J is TRBJ1-1 and V is TRBV28, with D perhaps matching TRBD1 (6 bases). The receptor was derived from a man aged 40-49 years who had recovered from COVID-19. The source material was PBMCs or T cells enriched from blood (not recorded which). CDR3 in amino acids: CASSLRTVLGNTEAFF. Here the CDR3 DNA reads TGTGCCAGCAGTCTAAGGACAGTGTTGGGGAACACTGAAGCTTTCTTT.